This TCR beta chain comes out of a study of cytomegalovirus exposure and HLA in healthy donors. Study at large: Researchers previously reported finding about 110 million unique TCR beta sequences from approximately 190 million T cells.

Points from the study as a whole: In a later analysis, HLA-associated beta chains showed higher expansion and lower generation probabilities than comparable chains. Segments of the TCR beta V type were, in most cases, productive about 90% or about 30% of the time in an earlier analysis.

The PCR had 60 Vbeta and 13 Jbeta primers. Sequencing was performed with immunoSEQ multiplex PCR; in TCRdb, only in-frame clones are kept and a portion is missing. The table has 150,000 to 200,000 clones, about 88% seen once; the top ten hold 0.2% to 0.3%. Deletions cut 4 bases from V and 1 base from J, with 9 bases between. This CDR3 contains 15 residues. CDR1 and CDR2 (germline): SGDLS, YYNGEE. Though nominally healthy at sampling, donors likely had unrecorded immune exposures. Of note for this clone: Its antigen is unidentified. This sample also contains other DNA sequences that code for the same CDR3.

The chain carries TRBV9 and TRBJ2-6; TRBD1 is a possible D gene (6 bases). Sequencing input: PBMCs. The source of this sequence is a girl under three years old in good health and CMV-seronegative. The CDR3, as DNA: TGTGCCAGCAGCCAGACAGGATCTGGGGCCAACGTCCTGACTTTC. Amino acids: CASSQTGSGANVLTF.